The rows below give T cell receptor beta chains drawn from one sample of a study of CD8+CD57+ T cells in acquired aplastic anemia. TCRdb reanalysed the reads using MiXCR and keeps one entry per CDR3 protein. The repertoire holds approximately 32,000 distinct CDR3 sequences, under 80% seen once, with roughly 22% in the top ten. Source material: sorted CD4+, CD8+, or CD8+CD57+ T cells (not recorded which) from PBMCs. These receptors came from a human donor in good health, serving as a control. CDR3s include the opening cysteine and the closing phenylalanine or tryptophan. Each record gives: CDR3 protein, CDR3 DNA, D gene, clone size, V gene, J gene. The D gene is left open where the match is weak. Size values are once, few and many counts, or a class for expanded clones, and some rows have none.

CSARAGVSQPQHF	TGCAGTGCTAGGGCGGGAGTGAGTCAGCCCCAGCATTTT	-	medium-sized	TRBV20-1	TRBJ1-5
CASSLEAAQYF	TGTGCCAGCAGCTTAGAGGCGGCCCAGTACTTC	-	-	TRBV7-6	TRBJ2-5
CATSDSKGSYEQYF	TGTGCCACCAGTGACTCCAAGGGTTCCTACGAGCAGTACTTC	-	-	TRBV24-1	TRBJ2-7
CASSKDRGLQNIQYF	TGTGCCAGCAGTAAGGACAGAGGCCTCCAAAACATTCAGTACTTC	-	-	TRBV27	TRBJ2-4
CASSLGSNGILYGYTF	TGTGCCAGCAGCTTGGGTAGCAATGGGATCCTCTATGGCTACACCTTC	-	medium-sized	TRBV5-6	TRBJ1-2
CASRPGDTEAFF	TGTGCCAGCAGACCAGGGGACACTGAAGCTTTCTTT	-	few	TRBV12-3/TRBV12-4	TRBJ1-1
CASSPQWGYEQYF	TGTGCCAGCAGCCCCCAGTGGGGCTACGAGCAGTACTTC	-	-	TRBV7-3	TRBJ2-7
CASSSGGSTDTQYF	TGTGCCAGCAGTAGCGGGGGGAGCACAGATACGCAGTATTTT	TRBD2	medium-sized	TRBV6-4	TRBJ2-3
CASSRSGRASDTQYF	TGTGCCAGCAGCCGTAGCGGGAGGGCATCAGATACGCAGTATTTT	TRBD2	-	TRBV12-3/TRBV12-4	TRBJ2-3
CASRTGTSDHEQYF	TGTGCCAGCAGGACCGGGACTAGCGATCACGAGCAGTACTTC	TRBD2	many	TRBV2	TRBJ2-7
CASSLELLDMGKAFF	TGTGCCAGCAGCTTAGAACTCCTCGACATGGGGAAAGCTTTCTTT	-	-	TRBV7-9	TRBJ1-1